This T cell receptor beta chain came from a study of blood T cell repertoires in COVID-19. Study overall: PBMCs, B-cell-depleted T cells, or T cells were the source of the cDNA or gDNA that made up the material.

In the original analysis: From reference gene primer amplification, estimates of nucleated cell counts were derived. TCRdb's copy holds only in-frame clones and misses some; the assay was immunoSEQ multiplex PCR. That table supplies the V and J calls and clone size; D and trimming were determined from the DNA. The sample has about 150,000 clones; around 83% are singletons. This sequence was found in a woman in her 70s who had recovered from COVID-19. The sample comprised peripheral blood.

The CDR3 spells CASGQGGSNQPQHF. CDR3 in DNA: TGTGCCAGTGGACAGGGGGGTAGCAATCAGCCCCAGCATTTT. The chain employs TRBV28 and TRBJ1-5; 10 bases are shared with TRBD1. Germline V gene lookup returns CDR1 MDHEN and CDR2 SYDVKM. CDR3 length equals 14 residues. Trimming took 9 bases from V and 0 from J; bases not matched to a gene: 2. Drawing the rest from reference TRBV28 and TRBJ1-5, the complete variable domain is DVKVTQSSRYLVKRTGEKVFLECVQDMDHENMFWYRQDPGLGLRLIYFSYDVKMKEKGDIPEGYSVSREKKERFSLILESASTNQTSMYLCASGQGGSNQPQHFGDGTRLSIL.